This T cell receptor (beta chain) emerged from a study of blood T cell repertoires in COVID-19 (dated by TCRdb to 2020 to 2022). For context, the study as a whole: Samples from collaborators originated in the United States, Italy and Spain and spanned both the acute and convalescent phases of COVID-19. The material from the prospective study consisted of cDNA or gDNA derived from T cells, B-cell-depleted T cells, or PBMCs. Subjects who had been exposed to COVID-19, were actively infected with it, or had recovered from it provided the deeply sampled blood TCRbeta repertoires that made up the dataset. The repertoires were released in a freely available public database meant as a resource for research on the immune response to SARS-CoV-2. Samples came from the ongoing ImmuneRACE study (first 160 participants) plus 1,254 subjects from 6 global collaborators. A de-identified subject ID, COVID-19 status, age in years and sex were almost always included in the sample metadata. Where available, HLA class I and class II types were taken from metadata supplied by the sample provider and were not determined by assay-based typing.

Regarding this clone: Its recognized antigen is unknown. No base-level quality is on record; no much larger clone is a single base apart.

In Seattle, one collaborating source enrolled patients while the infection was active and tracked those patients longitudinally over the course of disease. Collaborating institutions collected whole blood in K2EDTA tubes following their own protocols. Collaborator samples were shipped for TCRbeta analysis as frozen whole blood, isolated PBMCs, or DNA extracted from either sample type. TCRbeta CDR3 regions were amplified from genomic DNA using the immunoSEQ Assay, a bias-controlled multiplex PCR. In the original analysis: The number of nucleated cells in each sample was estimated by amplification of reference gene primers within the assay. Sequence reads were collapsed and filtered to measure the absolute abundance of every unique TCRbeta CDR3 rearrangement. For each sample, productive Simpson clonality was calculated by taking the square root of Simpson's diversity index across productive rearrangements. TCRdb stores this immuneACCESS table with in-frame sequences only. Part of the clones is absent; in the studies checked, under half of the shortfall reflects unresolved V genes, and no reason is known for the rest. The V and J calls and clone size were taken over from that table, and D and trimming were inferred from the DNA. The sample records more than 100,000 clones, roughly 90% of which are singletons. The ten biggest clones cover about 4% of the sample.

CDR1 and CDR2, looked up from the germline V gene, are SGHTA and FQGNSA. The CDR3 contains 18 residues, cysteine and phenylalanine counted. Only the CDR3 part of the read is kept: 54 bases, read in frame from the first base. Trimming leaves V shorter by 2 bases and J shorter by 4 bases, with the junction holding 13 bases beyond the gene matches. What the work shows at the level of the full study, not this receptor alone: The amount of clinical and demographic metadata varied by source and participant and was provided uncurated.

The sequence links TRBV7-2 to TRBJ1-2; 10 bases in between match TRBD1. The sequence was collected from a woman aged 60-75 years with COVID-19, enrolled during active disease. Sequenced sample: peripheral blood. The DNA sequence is TGTGCCAGCAGCTTAATTTCTCCCGGGACAGGGGCCACCTATGGCTACACCTTC. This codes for CASSLISPGTGATYGYTF.